The rows below give T cell receptor beta chains drawn from one sample of a study of cytomegalovirus exposure and HLA in healthy donors. Sequenced by immunoSEQ multiplex PCR; TCRdb stores in-frame clones only, minus some. Of approximately 190,000 clones in the sample, over 75% were seen once. The sample was PBMCs. These receptors were taken from a man aged 50 to 60 in good health and CMV-seronegative. CDR3s include the opening cysteine and the closing phenylalanine or tryptophan. A D gene is named only where the DNA matches it firmly. Clone size is shown for a subset of rows, as once, few, many or a class of expanded clone.

TRBV4-3,once,-,TRBJ2-2,CASSAPGNQAGELFF,TGCGCCAGCAGCGCGCCCGGGAATCAGGCCGGGGAGCTGTTTTTT
TRBV12-5,-,-,TRBJ1-5,CASGPDRPGGNQPQHF,TGTGCTAGTGGCCCAGACAGGCCCGGGGGGAATCAGCCCCAGCATTTT
TRBV9,-,TRBD2,TRBJ2-5,CASSVGTSGGLQETQYF,TGTGCCAGCAGCGTCGGTACTAGCGGGGGCCTACAAGAGACCCAGTACTTC
TRBV5-8,-,-,TRBJ2-6,CASSARGGSSGANVLTF,TGTGCCAGCAGCGCTCGCGGAGGGAGCTCTGGGGCCAACGTCCTGACTTTC
TRBV5-1,-,-,TRBJ2-5,CASSPRDTEETQYF,TGCGCCAGCAGCCCCCGGGACACGGAAGAGACCCAGTACTTC
TRBV5-1,-,TRBD2,TRBJ2-5,CASSTASGGGSQETQYF,TGCGCCAGCAGCACCGCTAGCGGGGGGGGATCCCAAGAGACCCAGTACTTC
TRBV7-9,once,-,TRBJ1-1,CASSLGQGLDTEAFF,TGTGCCAGCAGCTTGGGGCAGGGATTGGACACTGAAGCTTTCTTT
TRBV18,-,TRBD1,TRBJ1-1,CASSPRDRAGSTEAFF,TGTGCCAGCTCACCTCGGGACAGGGCGGGGAGCACTGAAGCTTTCTTT
TRBV11-2,-,-,TRBJ2-7,CASSPSSYEQYF,TGTGCCAGCAGCCCCAGCTCCTACGAGCAGTACTTC
TRBV7-9,-,-,TRBJ2-7,CSSSSLGPLYLYF,TGTTCCAGCAGCTCCCTGGGGCCACTCTATCTCTACTTC
TRBV29-1,-,-,TRBJ2-7,CSAGVNEQYF,TGCAGCGCGGGGGTCAACGAGCAGTACTTC
TRBV9,once,-,TRBJ2-1,CASSVARQGKDNEQFF,TGTGCCAGCAGCGTAGCTCGTCAGGGTAAAGACAATGAGCAGTTCTTC
TRBV4-3,-,-,TRBJ2-5,CASSQGTESQETQYF,TGCGCCAGCAGCCAAGGAACAGAGAGCCAAGAGACCCAGTACTTC
TRBV4-2,-,-,TRBJ2-2,CASSQVAGELFF,TGTGCCAGCAGCCAAGTCGCCGGGGAGCTGTTTTTT
TRBV7-9,-,-,TRBJ1-1,CASSFGKNTEAFF,TGTGCCAGCAGCTTCGGGAAGAACACTGAAGCTTTCTTT
TRBV4-3,-,TRBD1,TRBJ2-7,CASSSGQGYGEQYF,TGCGCCAGCAGCTCGGGACAGGGCTATGGCGAGCAGTACTTC
TRBV5-8,-,TRBD1,TRBJ2-7,CASSWGRDRAGNYEQYF,TGTGCCAGCAGCTGGGGGAGGGACAGGGCGGGGAACTACGAGCAGTACTTC
TRBV28,-,TRBD1,TRBJ1-1,CASSWAPGTGNTEAFF,TGTGCCAGCAGCTGGGCCCCCGGGACAGGGAACACTGAAGCTTTCTTT
TRBV29-1,-,-,TRBJ1-2,CSVVRQGIYGYTF,TGCAGCGTTGTGAGGCAGGGAATCTATGGCTACACCTTC
TRBV9,once,-,TRBJ1-1,CASSVDPLTYTEAFF,TGTGCCAGCAGCGTAGATCCCCTTACTTACACTGAAGCTTTCTTT
TRBV30,-,-,TRBJ1-1,CAWSAGTGYTEAFF,TGTGCCTGGAGTGCGGGTACAGGGTATACTGAAGCTTTCTTT
TRBV6-5,-,-,TRBJ1-2,CASSRGGNYGYTF,TGTGCCAGCAGCCGGGGTGGCAACTATGGCTACACCTTC
TRBV4-2,-,TRBD1,TRBJ1-2,CASSPQTGSTYGYTF,TGTGCCAGCAGCCCTCAGACAGGGTCTACCTATGGCTACACCTTC
TRBV5-6,-,-,TRBJ1-1,CASSSIVTEAFF,TGTGCCAGCAGCTCCATTGTGACTGAAGCTTTCTTT
TRBV9,-,TRBD1,TRBJ1-2,CASSVEGSGGIGYTF,TGTGCCAGCAGCGTAGAAGGGTCAGGGGGCATTGGCTACACCTTC
TRBV11-2,-,-,TRBJ2-7,CASSFEPNEQYF,TGTGCCAGCAGCTTTGAGCCCAACGAGCAGTACTTC
TRBV18,once,-,TRBJ2-7,CASSSPGTPYEQYF,TGTGCCAGCTCATCTCCCGGGACTCCCTACGAGCAGTACTTC
TRBV13,-,TRBD1,TRBJ2-5,CASSMTGFGTQYF,TGTGCCAGCAGCATGACAGGGTTTGGGACCCAGTACTTC
TRBV4-1,once,-,TRBJ2-1,CASSQDQNLNNEQFF,TGCGCCAGCAGCCAAGATCAGAACCTGAACAATGAGCAGTTCTTC
TRBV19,-,-,TRBJ1-5,CASSIQNLYQPQHF,TGTGCCAGTAGTATTCAAAACCTATATCAGCCCCAGCATTTT
TRBV4-3,-,-,TRBJ2-1,CASSQEFGAVYNEQFF,TGCGCCAGCAGCCAAGAATTTGGGGCCGTCTACAATGAGCAGTTCTTC
TRBV15,-,-,TRBJ2-6,CATQTPRGTGANVLTF,TGTGCCACCCAAACCCCCCGGGGGACTGGGGCCAACGTCCTGACTTTC
TRBV10-3,-,-,TRBJ2-7,CAISESGSKYEQYF,TGTGCCATCAGTGAGTCGGGCAGCAAATACGAGCAGTACTTC
TRBV5-1,-,-,TRBJ2-3,CASSLASPTGDTQYF,TGCGCCAGCAGCTTGGCATCACCGACAGGAGATACGCAGTATTTT
TRBV27,-,-,TRBJ2-7,CASSFGVRKYF,TGTGCCAGCAGTTTCGGGGTAAGAAAGTACTTC
TRBV4-3,few,-,TRBJ2-7,CASSPGEGGEQYF,TGCGCCAGCAGCCCCGGGGAGGGGGGCGAGCAGTACTTC
TRBV5-1,-,-,TRBJ1-2,CASSDSSGAGGYTF,TGCGCCAGCAGCGACTCCTCAGGGGCGGGTGGCTACACCTTC
TRBV27,-,-,TRBJ1-6,CASSFQGWNSPLHF,TGTGCCAGCAGTTTTCAGGGATGGAATTCACCCCTCCACTTT
TRBV7-2,-,TRBD1,TRBJ1-5,CASSLTGARDQPQHF,TGTGCCAGCAGCTTAACAGGGGCCAGGGATCAGCCCCAGCATTTT
TRBV12-5,-,-,TRBJ1-3,CASGLPTGSGNTIYF,TGTGCTAGTGGCCTCCCTACAGGGTCTGGAAACACCATATATTTT
TRBV7-9,once,-,TRBJ1-2,CSSSSDKGGYTF,TGTTCCAGCAGCTCGGACAAAGGTGGCTACACCTTC
TRBV11-2,-,-,TRBJ2-4,CASSRDRNLAKNIQYF,TGTGCCAGCAGTCGCGACAGGAATTTAGCCAAAAACATTCAGTACTTC
TRBV5-1,-,TRBD1,TRBJ2-1,CASSLQGQGVYNEQFF,TGCGCCAGCAGCCTCCAAGGACAGGGAGTTTACAATGAGCAGTTCTTC
TRBV4-3,few,-,TRBJ2-3,CASSLSRGSTDTQYF,TGCGCCAGCAGCCTTTCCAGGGGAAGCACAGATACGCAGTATTTT
TRBV10-3,once,TRBD1,TRBJ1-1,CAISDPDRHTEAFF,TGTGCCATCAGTGACCCGGACAGGCACACTGAAGCTTTCTTT
TRBV4-2,-,TRBD1,TRBJ2-1,CASVRDRGLGNEQFF,TGTGCCAGCGTTCGGGACAGGGGGTTAGGCAATGAGCAGTTCTTC
TRBV10-3,-,-,TRBJ2-6,CATDSSGANVLTF,TGTGCCACCGACAGCTCTGGGGCCAACGTCCTGACTTTC
TRBV6-5,-,-,TRBJ1-4,CASRGQDEKLFF,TGTGCCAGCAGAGGACAAGATGAAAAACTGTTTTTT
TRBV21-1,-,-,TRBJ2-7,CASSDSGDRASYEQYF,TGTGCCAGCAGCGACTCCGGGGACAGGGCCTCCTACGAGCAGTACTTC
TRBV5-6,-,TRBD2,TRBJ2-5,CASSLGLAGVQETQYF,TGTGCCAGCAGCTTAGGACTAGCGGGGGTCCAAGAGACCCAGTACTTC
TRBV7-3,-,TRBD2,TRBJ2-7,CASSAGAGYEQYF,TGTGCCAGCAGCGCGGGAGCGGGCTACGAGCAGTACTTC
TRBV27,-,-,TRBJ2-6,CASSTDPRSGANVLTF,TGTGCCAGCAGTACAGATCCGCGCTCTGGGGCCAACGTCCTGACTTTC
TRBV27,-,TRBD1,TRBJ1-6,CASSKRPGQGDARSSYNSPLHF,TGTGCCAGCAGTAAAAGGCCGGGACAGGGGGACGCCAGGAGCTCCTATAATTCACCCCTCCACTTT
TRBV9,-,-,TRBJ2-2,CASSVGLAPGELFF,TGTGCCAGCAGCGTAGGGCTAGCCCCCGGGGAGCTGTTTTTT
TRBV7-2,-,-,TRBJ1-6,CASSWDFSYNSPLHF,TGTGCCAGCAGCTGGGACTTCTCCTATAATTCACCCCTCCACTTT
TRBV4-3,-,-,TRBJ1-4,CASSQGRTATNEKLFF,TGCGCCAGCAGCCAGGGAAGGACAGCTACTAATGAAAAACTGTTTTTT
TRBV20-1,once,-,TRBJ2-6,CSARKTGVLTF,TGCAGTGCTAGAAAAACGGGCGTCCTGACTTTC
TRBV30,-,-,TRBJ1-4,CAWSSPGTRSLKLFF,TGTGCCTGGAGTTCGCCCGGGACAAGGAGCCTAAAACTGTTTTTT
TRBV5-5,-,TRBD2,TRBJ2-3,CASSLVSGGTDTQYF,TGTGCCAGCAGCTTGGTTAGCGGGGGCACAGATACGCAGTATTTT